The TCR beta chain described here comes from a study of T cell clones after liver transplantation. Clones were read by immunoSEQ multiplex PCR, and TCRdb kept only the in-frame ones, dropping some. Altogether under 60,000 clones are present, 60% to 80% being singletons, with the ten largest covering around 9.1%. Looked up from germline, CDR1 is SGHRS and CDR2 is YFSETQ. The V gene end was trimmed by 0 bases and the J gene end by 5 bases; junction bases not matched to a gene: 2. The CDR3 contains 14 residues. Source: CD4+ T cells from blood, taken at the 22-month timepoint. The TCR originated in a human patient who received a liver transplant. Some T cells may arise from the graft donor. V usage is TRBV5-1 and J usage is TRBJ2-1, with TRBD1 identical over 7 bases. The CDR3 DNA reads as TGCGCCAGCAGCTTGGTGGGACAGAACAATGAGCAGTTCTTC. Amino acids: CASSLVGQNNEQFF.